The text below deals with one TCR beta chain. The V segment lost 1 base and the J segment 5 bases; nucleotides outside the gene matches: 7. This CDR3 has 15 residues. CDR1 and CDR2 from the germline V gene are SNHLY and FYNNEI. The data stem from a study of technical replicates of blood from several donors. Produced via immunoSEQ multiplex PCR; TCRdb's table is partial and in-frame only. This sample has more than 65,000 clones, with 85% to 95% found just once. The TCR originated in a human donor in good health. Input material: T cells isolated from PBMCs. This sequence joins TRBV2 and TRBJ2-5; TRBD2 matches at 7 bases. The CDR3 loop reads CASSEVTAGGETQYF. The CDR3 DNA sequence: TGTGCCAGCAGTGAAGTCACAGCCGGGGGGGAGACCCAGTACTTC. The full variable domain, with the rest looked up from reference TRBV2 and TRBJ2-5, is EPEVTQTPSHQVTQMGQEVILRCVPISNHLYFYWYRQILGQKVEFLVSFYNNEISEKSEIFDDQFSVERPDGSNFTLKIRSTKLEDSAMYFCASSEVTAGGETQYFGPGTRLLVL.